This T cell receptor (beta chain) was found in a study of cytomegalovirus exposure and HLA in healthy donors. Study-wide findings and caveats: Most of the TCR beta V segments (in an earlier analysis) were productive either about 87% or about 30% of the time. Later analysis suggested links between common viral pathogens and several top significant clusters.

V lost 4 bases to trimming and J lost 5 bases, with 23 bases between them. The length of the CDR3 is 17 residues. Per germline, CDR1 KGHSH and CDR2 LQKENI. Of note for this clone: Its target is unknown.

The PCR made use of 60 Vbeta and 13 Jbeta primers. Authors' methods: As a later analysis found, there were 60 million to 90 million unique TCR beta chains, of which roughly 11 million were shared. Only in-frame clones appear in the TCRdb table, and some are missing; sequencing was by immunoSEQ multiplex PCR. V and J calls and clone size are given by that table; D and trimming were obtained from the DNA. The table counts about 200,000 clones; about 0.9% lies in the top ten. Material: PBMCs. This TCR came from a young woman in good health and CMV-seropositive. The chain employs TRBV18 and TRBJ1-2; D may be TRBD1 (6 bases). CDR3 sequence reads: CASSLSPPGQGDYGYTF. The CDR3 bases are TGTGCCAGCTCACTTTCCCCCCCGGGACAAGGAGATTATGGCTACACCTTC.